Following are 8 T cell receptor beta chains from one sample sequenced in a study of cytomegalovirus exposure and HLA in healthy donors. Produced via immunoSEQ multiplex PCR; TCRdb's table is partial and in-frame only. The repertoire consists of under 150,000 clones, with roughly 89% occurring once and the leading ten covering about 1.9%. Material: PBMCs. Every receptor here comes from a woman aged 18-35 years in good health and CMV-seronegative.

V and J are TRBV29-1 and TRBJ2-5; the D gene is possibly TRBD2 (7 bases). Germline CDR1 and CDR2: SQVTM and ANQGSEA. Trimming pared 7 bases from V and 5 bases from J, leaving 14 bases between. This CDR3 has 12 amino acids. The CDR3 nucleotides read TGCAGCGCCCAGGCGGGGGCGGAGACCCAGTACTTC. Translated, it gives CSAQAGAETQYF. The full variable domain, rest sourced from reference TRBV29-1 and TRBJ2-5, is SAVISQKPSRDICQRGTSLTIQCQVDSQVTMMFWYRQQPGQSLTLIATANQGSEATYESGFVIDKFPISRPNLTFSTLTVSNMSPEDSSIYLCSAQAGAETQYFGPGTRLLVL.

CDR3 DNA: TGTGCCAGCAGCTTAGCAGTTCCGGGGATAGCCAAAAACATTCAGTACTTC. As protein: CASSLAVPGIAKNIQYF. The V and J genes are TRBV7-2 and TRBJ2-4; TRBD2 is a possible D gene (5 bases). Trimming cost V 0 bases and J 0 bases, with 12 bases left between them. Germline CDR1 and CDR2: SGHTA and FQGNSA. The CDR3 is 17 amino acids.

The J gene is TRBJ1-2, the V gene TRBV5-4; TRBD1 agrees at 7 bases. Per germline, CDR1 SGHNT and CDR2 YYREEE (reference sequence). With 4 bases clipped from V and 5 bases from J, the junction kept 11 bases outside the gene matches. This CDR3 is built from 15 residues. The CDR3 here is CASSRSTGTAYGYTF. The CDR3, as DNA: TGTGCCAGCAGCCGATCAACCGGGACAGCGTATGGCTACACCTTC.

The CDR3 DNA reads TGTGCCAGTAGTAGGGACAGGGGGACCTACGAGCAGTACTTC. Translating gives CASSRDRGTYEQYF. The chain carries TRBV19 and TRBJ2-7, with 11 bases identical to TRBD1. The CDR3 is made up of 14 amino acids. The trim removed 4 bases at V and 2 bases at J, leaving 1 base unmatched. The germline gives CDR1 LNHDA, CDR2 SQIVND (reference sequence). Complete variable domain (other parts from reference TRBV19 and TRBJ2-7): DGGITQSPKYLFRKEGQNVTLSCEQNLNHDAMYWYRQDPGQGLRLIYYSQIVNDFQKGDIAEGYSVSREKKESFPLTVTSAQKNPTAFYLCASSRDRGTYEQYFGPGTRLTVT.

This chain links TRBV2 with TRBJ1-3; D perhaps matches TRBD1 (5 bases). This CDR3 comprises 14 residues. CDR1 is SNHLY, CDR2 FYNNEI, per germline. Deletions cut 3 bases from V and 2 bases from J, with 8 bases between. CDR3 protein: CASSDRGAGNTIYF. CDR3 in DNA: TGTGCCAGCAGTGATAGGGGCGCTGGAAACACCATATATTTT. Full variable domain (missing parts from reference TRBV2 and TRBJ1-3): EPEVTQTPSHQVTQMGQEVILRCVPISNHLYFYWYRQILGQKVEFLVSFYNNEISEKSEIFDDQFSVERPDGSNFTLKIRSTKLEDSAMYFCASSDRGAGNTIYFGEGSWLTVV.

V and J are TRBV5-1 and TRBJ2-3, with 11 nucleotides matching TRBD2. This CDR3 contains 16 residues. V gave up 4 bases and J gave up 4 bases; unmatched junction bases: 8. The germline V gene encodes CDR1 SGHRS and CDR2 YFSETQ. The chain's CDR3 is CASSTAGLAASDTQYF. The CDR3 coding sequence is TGCGCCAGCAGCACGGCGGGACTAGCGGCTTCAGATACGCAGTATTTT.

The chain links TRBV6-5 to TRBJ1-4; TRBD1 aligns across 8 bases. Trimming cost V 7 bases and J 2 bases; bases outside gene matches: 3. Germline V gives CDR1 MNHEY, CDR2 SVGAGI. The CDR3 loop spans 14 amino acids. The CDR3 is CASTRQGTNEKLFF. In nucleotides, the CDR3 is TGTGCCAGCACAAGACAGGGGACTAATGAAAAACTGTTTTTT.

CDR3 in amino acids: CASSSRPGGLAGGETQYF. DNA for the CDR3: TGTGCCAGCAGTTCTAGGCCGGGGGGCCTAGCGGGAGGGGAGACCCAGTACTTC. The V call is TRBV28, the J call TRBJ2-5; 12 nucleotides match TRBD2. Germline V gene lookup returns CDR1 MDHEN and CDR2 SYDVKM. The CDR3 spans 18 residues. V lost 4 bases to trimming and J lost 5 bases; unmatched junction nucleotides: 14.